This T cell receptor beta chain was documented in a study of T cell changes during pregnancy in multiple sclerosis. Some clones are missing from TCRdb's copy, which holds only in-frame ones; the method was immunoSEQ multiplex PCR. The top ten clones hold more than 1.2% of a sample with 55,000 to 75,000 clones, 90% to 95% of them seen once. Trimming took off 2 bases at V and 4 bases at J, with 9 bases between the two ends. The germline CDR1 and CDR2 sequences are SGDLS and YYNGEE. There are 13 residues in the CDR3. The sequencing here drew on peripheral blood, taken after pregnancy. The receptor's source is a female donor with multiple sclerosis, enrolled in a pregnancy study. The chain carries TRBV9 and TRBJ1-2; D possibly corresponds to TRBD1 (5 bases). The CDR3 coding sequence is TGTGCCAGCAGCGTTAGGGGTGGCTATGGCTACACCTTC. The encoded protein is CASSVRGGYGYTF. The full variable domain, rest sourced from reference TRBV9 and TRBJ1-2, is DSGVTQTPKHLITATGQRVTLRCSPRSGDLSVYWYQQSLDQGLQFLIQYYNGEERAKGNILERFSAQQFPDLHSELNLSSLELGDSALYFCASSVRGGYGYTFGSGTRLTVV.